The 29 T cell receptor beta chains below come from one sample, sequenced in a study of T cell responses to AZD1222 COVID-19 vaccine. Profiled with immunoSEQ multiplex PCR; TCRdb holds only in-frame clones, not every one. The table records some 55,000 clones, roughly 90% of them present only once. Specimen: peripheral blood, collected on day 0 of AZD1222 vaccination. The receptors originated from an adult in good health.

V is TRBV11-2 and J is TRBJ2-3, with 11 bases that match TRBD1. V shed 6 bases, J shed 3 bases, and the junction held 8 bases outside the gene matches. The CDR3 loop spans 16 amino acids. The germline CDR1 and CDR2 sequences are SGHAT and FQNNGV. In DNA form, the CDR3 reads TGTGCCAGCAGGCTTAGGGGGGACAGGGGGACAGATACGCAGTATTTT. Protein product: CASRLRGDRGTDTQYF. The full variable domain, rest sourced from reference TRBV11-2 and TRBJ2-3, is EAGVAQSPRYKIIEKRQSVAFWCNPISGHATLYWYQQILGQGPKLLIQFQNNGVVDDSQLPKDRFSAERLKGVDSTLKIQPAKLEDSAVYLCASRLRGDRGTDTQYFGPGTRLTVL.

The gene calls are TRBV28 and TRBJ1-2; D remains unclear. In germline, CDR1 is MDHEN, CDR2 SYDVKM. Trimming removed 5 bases from V and 7 bases from J, with 14 bases in between. The CDR3 consists of 13 residues. Written as DNA, the CDR3 is TGTGCCAGCAGTATATCCCGGCGGGGTGGCTACACCTTC. This gives the protein CASSISRRGGYTF.

The chain employs TRBV24-1 and TRBJ2-6; D is unresolved. The CDR3 covers 13 residues. The germline V gene encodes CDR1 KGHDR and CDR2 SFDVKD. Deletions cut 7 bases from V and 0 bases from J, with 3 bases between. The CDR3 DNA is TGTGCCACCAGCAGCTCTGGGGCCAACGTCCTGACTTTC. Protein sequence: CATSSSGANVLTF.

The table lists this clone with a count of one. This rearrangement joins TRBV3-1 (or the pseudogene TRBV3-2) to TRBJ1-5, with 7 bases lining up with TRBD1. J gave up 9 bases and V 4 bases, and 9 bases lay outside the gene matches. The germline V gene encodes CDR1 LGHDT and CDR2 YNNKEL (reference sequence). This CDR3 is built from 14 residues. The CDR3 here is CASSLGQEGRPQHF. CDR3 nucleotides: TGTGCCAGCAGCCTCGGACAGGAGGGGCGGCCCCAGCATTTT.

The chain carries TRBV18 and TRBJ1-5; TRBD1 aligns across 8 bases. Trimming removed 6 bases from V and 7 bases from J; junction bases left unmatched: 5. The CDR3 is made up of 13 amino acids. Germline CDR1 and CDR2: KGHSH and LQKENI. CDR3 in amino acids: CASSQGAGQPQHF. CDR3 nucleotides: TGTGCCAGCTCCCAGGGGGCTGGCCAGCCCCAGCATTTT.

The chain has TRBV11-2 and TRBJ2-1; 8 bases map to TRBD2. The CDR3 consists of 15 residues. Germline trimming cut 6 bases from V and 9 bases from J; bases unmatched to any gene: 13. Germline V gives CDR1 SGHAT, CDR2 FQNNGV. CDR3 amino acids: CASSPGTRGTVEQFF. CDR3 DNA sequence: TGTGCCAGCAGTCCCGGGACTAGAGGTACGGTTGAGCAGTTCTTC.

V usage is TRBV19 and J usage is TRBJ1-1; D unclear. Germline V gene sequence: CDR1 LNHDA, CDR2 SQIVND (reference sequence). V lost 7 bases, J lost 5 bases, and 11 bases lay in between. CDR3 length: 12 amino acids. CDR3 loop: CASKPGPTEAFF. The CDR3, as DNA: TGTGCCAGTAAGCCAGGTCCAACTGAAGCTTTCTTT.

The chain uses TRBV5-1 and TRBJ2-7; a weak D match, TRBD2 (5 bases). The length of the CDR3 is 13 residues. V gave up 2 bases and J gave up 1 base, with 7 bases separating them. Germline V gives CDR1 SGHRS, CDR2 YFSETQ. The CDR3 spells CASSFGDSYEQYF. The CDR3 nucleotides are TGCGCCAGCAGCTTCGGGGATTCCTACGAGCAGTACTTC.

The chain combines TRBV4-1 with TRBJ2-1; tentative D call: TRBD2 (6 bases). Trimming pared 3 bases from V and 0 bases from J, leaving 12 bases between. The CDR3 has 16 residues. The germline gives CDR1 MGHRA, CDR2 YSYEKL. The DNA of the CDR3 is TGCGCCAGCAGCCATCCTGACGGGAGCTCCTACAATGAGCAGTTCTTC. Encoded protein: CASSHPDGSSYNEQFF.

This clone was picked up a small number of times. V usage is TRBV9 and J usage is TRBJ2-3; D gene ambiguous. Germline CDR1 SGDLS, CDR2 YYNGEE. The CDR3 is made up of 16 amino acids. Trimming removed 4 bases from V and 0 bases from J, with 15 bases in between. DNA for the CDR3: TGTGCCAGCAGCCTGGCGCGGTCCACTAGCACAGATACGCAGTATTTT. Translated: CASSLARSTSTDTQYF.

This chain links TRBV3-1 (or the pseudogene TRBV3-2) with TRBJ1-6; perhaps TRBD1 as D (5 bases). The CDR3 has 15 residues. Germline V gene data show CDR1 as LGHDT and CDR2 as YNNKEL (reference sequence). Trimming shortened V by 4 bases and J by 5 bases, and 12 bases separated the two germline ends. Written as DNA, the CDR3 is TGTGCCAGCAGCCCATCCACAGGACATAATTCACCCCTCCACTTT. It is translated as CASSPSTGHNSPLHF.

CDR3 sequence (DNA): TGTGCCAGCAGCTGGACTAGCGGGGCTAACACCGGGGAGCTGTTTTTT. This codes for CASSWTSGANTGELFF. The chain uses TRBV7-2 and TRBJ2-2, with 12 bases aligning to TRBD2. Germline CDR1 reads SGHTA; CDR2 reads FQGNSA. This CDR3 has 16 amino acids. Unmatched junction bases numbered 2, after V lost 4 bases and J lost 2 bases.

The chain combines TRBV6-5 with TRBJ1-3, with 9 bases that match TRBD1. The junction had 1 base not matched to a gene; V was cut back by 2 bases and J by 2 bases. The CDR3 totals 15 residues. CDR1 is MNHEY, CDR2 SVGAGI, per germline. The CDR3 region has the DNA TGTGCCAGCAGTTACACAGGGGGCACTGGAAACACCATATATTTT. Protein sequence: CASSYTGGTGNTIYF.

This chain uses TRBV5-4 with TRBJ1-6, with unresolved D. Trimming pared 0 bases from V and 10 bases from J, leaving 17 bases between. The CDR3 sequence is 16 residues long. Germline V lookup: CDR1 SGHNT, CDR2 YYREEE (reference sequence). CDR3 residues: CASSLGPAGASSPLHF. For the CDR3, the DNA is TGTGCCAGCAGCTTGGGGCCCGCAGGAGCATCCTCACCCCTCCACTTT.

The chain couples TRBV2 to TRBJ2-1; TRBD2 aligns across 10 bases. Trimming cost V 7 bases and J 4 bases; bases outside gene matches: 7. The CDR3 has 15 residues. Germline loops: CDR1 SNHLY, CDR2 FYNNEI. CDR3 sequence: CASNPGLAQYNEQFF. The CDR3, as DNA: TGTGCCAGCAATCCGGGACTAGCGCAATACAATGAGCAGTTCTTC.

The chain is built from TRBV28 and TRBJ1-2, with D unclear. The CDR3 runs to 11 residues. V gave up 7 bases and J gave up 6 bases, with 9 bases separating them. The germline gives CDR1 MDHEN, CDR2 SYDVKM. As DNA, the CDR3 is TGTGCCAGCATTGCGGGGAATGGCTACACCTTC. It is translated as CASIAGNGYTF.

V gene TRBV28 combines with J gene TRBJ2-7; 7 bases fit TRBD1. The trim removed 6 bases at V and 3 bases at J, leaving 8 bases unmatched. The germline V gene has CDR1 MDHEN and CDR2 SYDVKM. There are 14 residues in the CDR3. CDR3 in amino acids: CASRGTVEVYEQYF. DNA for the CDR3: TGTGCCAGCAGGGGGACAGTCGAAGTCTACGAGCAGTACTTC.

This clone has just a few counts. The rearrangement links TRBV9 to TRBJ2-5, with 7 bases identical to TRBD1. V dropped 0 bases and J dropped 2; count of bases not matched to a gene: 7. There are 16 residues in the CDR3. Germline V gene lookup returns CDR1 SGDLS and CDR2 YYNGEE. CDR3 in amino acids: CASSVDLSRGQETQYF. The DNA of the CDR3 is TGTGCCAGCAGCGTAGATTTGTCCAGGGGGCAAGAGACCCAGTACTTC.

The CDR3 coding sequence is TGTGCCAGCAGCGCCGGCGGGGGGGGCGCCTACGAGCAGTACTTC. Translating it yields CASSAGGGGAYEQYF. This chain connects TRBV5-5 to TRBJ2-7; 9 bases agree with TRBD2. Germline lookup yields CDR1 SGHKS and CDR2 YYEKEE (reference sequence). V lost 4 bases, J lost 2 bases, and 7 bases stayed unmatched. The CDR3 has 15 residues.

The chain joins TRBV5-1 to TRBJ1-2; 7 positions match TRBD1. CDR1 and CDR2 (germline): SGHRS, YFSETQ. Losses at the gene ends were 0 bases for V and 4 bases for J; bases not matched to a gene: 9. The length of the CDR3 is 16 residues. CDR3 sequence reads: CASSLGLNDRAYGYTF. In DNA, the CDR3 is TGCGCCAGCAGCTTGGGCCTCAATGACAGGGCCTATGGCTACACCTTC.

The chain is built from TRBV27 and TRBJ2-7, with D possibly being TRBD1 (6 bases). This CDR3 is 12 amino acids long. Trimming took 4 bases from V and 6 from J, leaving 10 bases between them. Germline lookup yields CDR1 MNHEY and CDR2 SMNVEV (reference sequence). The CDR3 DNA is TGTGCCAGCAGTTCCAGGGGAGTCGAGCAGTACTTC. Translation: CASSSRGVEQYF.

The chain is built from TRBV29-1 and TRBJ1-1; TRBD1 agrees at 7 bases. The CDR3 runs 11 residues. The germline V gene encodes CDR1 SQVTM and CDR2 ANQGSEA. With V trimmed by 7 bases and J by 5 bases, 4 bases remained unmatched. CDR3 bases: TGCAGCGCCTACAGGGGAACTGAAGCTTTCTTT. This sequence encodes CSAYRGTEAFF.

The rearrangement uses TRBV27 and TRBJ2-1; a weak D match, TRBD1 (6 bases). The V end lost 5 bases, the J end lost 12 bases, and 14 bases lay between the germline ends. The CDR3 covers 12 residues. Germline V gene lookup returns CDR1 MNHEY and CDR2 SMNVEV (reference sequence). The CDR3 DNA follows: TGTGCCAGCAGTCTTCCGTTAGGGGGGCAGTTCTTC. It yields the protein CASSLPLGGQFF.

The V gene is TRBV7-6, the J gene TRBJ2-1; 9 nucleotides line up with TRBD2. The junction had 7 bases not matched to a gene; V was cut back by 2 bases and J by 8 bases. CDR3 length: 15 residues. Germline V gives CDR1 SGHVS, CDR2 FNYEAQ. The CDR3 coding sequence is TGTGCCAGCAGCTTATTGTCTAGCGGGAAGGATGAGCAGTTCTTC. Its protein product is CASSLLSSGKDEQFF.

This chain uses TRBV27 with TRBJ2-1; D not resolved. Trimming shortened V by 7 bases and J by 8 bases, and 12 bases separated the two germline ends. The CDR3 runs 12 residues. The germline V gene encodes CDR1 MNHEY and CDR2 SMNVEV (reference sequence). The CDR3 loop is CASTSGFDEQFF. CDR3 nucleotide sequence: TGTGCCAGCACTTCCGGGTTCGATGAGCAGTTCTTC.

This sequence joins TRBV5-1 and TRBJ2-1; TRBD2 might be the D (5 bases). The V and J ends lost 4 bases and 5 bases respectively, with 16 bases between them. In germline, CDR1 is SGHRS, CDR2 YFSETQ. CDR3 size: 15 residues. CDR3 protein: CASSPTGDPNNEQFF. DNA for the CDR3: TGCGCCAGCAGCCCCACCGGGGATCCCAACAATGAGCAGTTCTTC.

The J gene is TRBJ2-7, the V gene TRBV27, with TRBD2 as a possible D gene (6 bases). V lost 5 bases and J lost 7, with 15 bases in between. Germline lookup yields CDR1 MNHEY and CDR2 SMNVEV (reference sequence). The CDR3 runs to 13 residues. In DNA form, the CDR3 reads TGTGCCAGCAGTGCGGGACTCCGGTCAGAGCAGTACTTC. It encodes CASSAGLRSEQYF.

Worth noting for this clone: The sample holds other DNA sequences that translate to the same CDR3. The chain joins TRBV27 to TRBJ2-3; D unclear. Germline lookup yields CDR1 MNHEY and CDR2 SMNVEV (reference sequence). This CDR3 spans 13 amino acids. V lost 1 base and J 3 bases, leaving 5 bases between the germline ends. In nucleotides, the CDR3 is TGTGCCAGCAGTTTATTGGGGACAGATACGCAGTATTTT. Translation: CASSLLGTDTQYF.

The gene calls are TRBV19 and TRBJ2-1, with a possible D match to TRBD2 (7 bases). In germline, CDR1 is LNHDA, CDR2 SQIVND (reference sequence). The germline V and J ends were trimmed by 7 bases and 9 bases, with 22 bases remaining between them. The CDR3 is 15 amino acids. The CDR3 coding sequence is TGTGCCAGTACCCCAAGGGGGGGGAGGGCCACTGAGCAGTTCTTC. It codes for CASTPRGGRATEQFF.